These 8 T cell receptor beta chains came from one sample sequenced in a study of OX40 agonist ivuxolimab in advanced cancers. Here immunoSEQ multiplex PCR was the method, and the copy in TCRdb shows in-frame clones only, minus some. The sample has around 95,000 clones, around 90% seen once. Sequenced material: CD4+ or CD8+ T cells sorted from blood, taken in a trial of the OX40 agonist ivuxolimab. The receptors shown here come from an adult with an advanced solid tumor such as melanoma, head and neck, liver or kidney cancer.

This clone occurred once. The chain couples TRBV18 to TRBJ2-5, with D hard to call. There are 16 residues in the CDR3. V was pared by 3 bases and J by 2 bases, with 16 bases between. Germline CDR1 and CDR2: KGHSH and LQKENI. CDR3 in amino acids: CASSPPISQEQETQYF. Here the CDR3 DNA reads TGTGCCAGCTCACCCCCCATATCTCAGGAACAAGAGACCCAGTACTTC.

This sequence joins TRBV4-3 and TRBJ1-3; perhaps TRBD1 as D (6 bases). CDR1 and CDR2 (germline): LGHNA, YSLEER. The V gene lost 4 bases and the J gene lost 0 bases, with 10 bases spanning the gap. CDR3 length: 15 amino acids. CDR3 region: CASSPGVNSGNTIYF. The DNA of the CDR3 is TGCGCCAGCAGCCCAGGGGTGAACTCTGGAAACACCATATATTTT.

The genes are TRBV12-5 and TRBJ2-7; 8 bases are shared with TRBD2. Germline values: CDR1 LGHNT, CDR2 FRNRAP. V lost 1 base, J lost 6 bases, and 23 bases stayed unmatched. The CDR3 spans 20 residues. The chain's CDR3 is CASGLARGGSPTRETCEQYF. The CDR3 DNA follows: TGTGCTAGTGGTTTGGCCCGGGGGGGAAGCCCAACTCGGGAAACTTGCGAGCAGTACTTC.

The chain links TRBV28 to TRBJ1-2; D perhaps matches TRBD1 (5 bases). Trimming left V 3 bases short and J 3 bases short, with 5 bases between. CDR3 length: 12 residues. From germline, CDR1 is MDHEN and CDR2 SYDVKM. This CDR3 reads CASSLGDYGYTF. The CDR3 DNA sequence: TGTGCCAGCAGTTTGGGGGACTATGGCTACACCTTC.

The rearrangement uses TRBV2 and TRBJ2-1; the D gene could be TRBD1 or TRBD2 (6 bases each). Germline V gene data show CDR1 as SNHLY and CDR2 as FYNNEI. Trimming stripped 2 bases from V and 1 base from J, with 9 bases between. This CDR3 spans 15 amino acids. The CDR3 sequence is CASSELGGSYNEQFF. CDR3 DNA sequence: TGTGCCAGCAGTGAACTAGGGGGGTCCTACAATGAGCAGTTCTTC.

The chain links TRBV10-3 to TRBJ1-1; D unclear. The germline V and J ends were trimmed by 2 bases and 4 bases, with 14 bases remaining between them. CDR1 and CDR2 (germline): ENHRY, SYGVKD. The CDR3 spans 15 residues. CDR3 in amino acids: CAISELTSSGTEAFF. CDR3 nucleotide sequence: TGTGCCATCAGTGAGCTCACCAGTTCGGGCACTGAAGCTTTCTTT.

This clone was picked up a small number of times. This rearrangement joins TRBV7-2 to TRBJ2-2, with 12 bases matching TRBD2. CDR1 is SGHTA and CDR2 is FQGNSA in the germline V gene. The V gene end was trimmed by 8 bases and the J gene end by 7 bases; junction bases not matched to a gene: 5. The CDR3 consists of 14 residues. CDR3 DNA sequence: TGTGCCAGCCAAGTGACTAGCGGGAGCGGGGAGCTGTTTTTT. Translated: CASQVTSGSGELFF.

The chain's CDR3 is CATSRGRFGNQPQHF. The DNA for the CDR3 is TGTGCCACCAGCAGAGGCCGGTTTGGCAATCAGCCCCAGCATTTT. The chain recombines TRBV15 with TRBJ1-5; D gene ambiguous. The V end was cut by 1 base, the J end by 2 bases, with 9 bases between. CDR1 LNHNV and CDR2 YYDKDF come from the germline V gene (reference sequence). This CDR3 comprises 15 residues.